This is a list of T cell receptor beta chains from one sample in a study of vaccination and CD4 T cells after COVID-19. TCRdb fed the PCR reads into MiXCR, producing one record per CDR3 protein. In the table there are 35,000 to 45,000 distinct CDR3 sequences, around 33% of which are singletons. Sequenced material: CD4+ T cells from blood, taken about 7 months after SARS-CoV-2 vaccination. Source of these receptors: a human donor who had recovered from COVID-19. Each CDR3 is given with its conserved first and last residue. Fields, in order: CDR3 protein, CDR3 DNA, D gene, J gene, clone size, V gene. A D gene is named only where the DNA matches it firmly. Only part of the rows carry a size: once, few, many, or a class if the clone is expanded.

CDR3: CASSRDNNGYTF
DNA: TGTGCCAGCAGCCGCGACAACAATGGCTACACCTTC
D: .
J: TRBJ1-2
size: .
V: TRBV7-2

CDR3: CASSGDQPYNEQFF
DNA: TGTGCCAGCAGCGGGGACCAGCCGTACAATGAGCAGTTCTTC
D: .
J: TRBJ2-1
size: .
V: TRBV7-9

CDR3: CSASGQGGQPQHF
DNA: TGCAGTGCTAGCGGACAGGGTGGACAGCCCCAGCATTTT
D: TRBD1
J: TRBJ1-5
size: few
V: TRBV20-1

CDR3: CSVQGPGELFF
DNA: TGCAGTGTACAGGGTCCCGGGGAGCTGTTTTTT
D: .
J: TRBJ2-2
size: few
V: TRBV20-1

CDR3: CSAPRRFSTDTQYF
DNA: TGCAGTGCCCCGAGGAGGTTTAGCACAGATACGCAGTATTTT
D: .
J: TRBJ2-3
size: .
V: TRBV20-1

CDR3: CASSPPWGGPGAYEQYF
DNA: TGTGCCAGCAGCCCTCCATGGGGAGGCCCAGGGGCCTACGAGCAGTACTTC
D: .
J: TRBJ2-7
size: .
V: TRBV7-9

CDR3: CASSQTGVTEAFF
DNA: TGTGCCAGCAGCCAAACAGGGGTAACTGAAGCTTTCTTT
D: TRBD1
J: TRBJ1-1
size: few
V: TRBV7-2

CDR3: CASSVSRGPNSPLHF
DNA: TGTGCCAGCAGTGTTTCCCGGGGTCCTAATTCACCCCTCCACTTT
D: .
J: TRBJ1-6
size: .
V: TRBV6-1

CDR3: CSAQATSGSVGLGRTDTQYF
DNA: TGCAGTGCTCAGGCGACTAGCGGGAGTGTAGGTTTGGGGCGCACAGATACGCAGTATTTT
D: TRBD2
J: TRBJ2-3
size: .
V: TRBV20-1

CDR3: CSALRDRVQETQYF
DNA: TGCAGTGCCCTACGGGACAGGGTCCAAGAGACCCAGTACTTC
D: TRBD1
J: TRBJ2-5
size: few
V: TRBV20-1